Listed below are T cell receptor beta chains from one sample, sequenced in a study of shared clonotypes between healthy human individuals. Clones were sequenced by immunoSEQ multiplex PCR, and TCRdb holds only the in-frame ones, with some missing. The repertoire holds roughly 500,000 clones, with about 96% as singletons. What was sequenced was naive CD4+ T cells sorted from blood. The origin of the receptors is a woman in her thirties in good health. Both conserved end residues are part of each CDR3. The order of the fields is J gene, D gene, clone size, V gene, CDR3 protein, CDR3 DNA. A D gene is named only where the DNA matches it firmly. Rows give clone size only sometimes, using once, few, many, or a class for an expanded clone.

TRBJ2-7 | TRBD2 | - | TRBV2 | CASSEVIAGVGEQYF | TGTGCCAGCAGTGAGGTAATAGCGGGAGTCGGCGAGCAGTACTTC
TRBJ2-7 | - | - | TRBV11-3 | CASSARPGGEQYF | TGTGCCAGCAGCGCCCGGCCCGGTGGGGAGCAGTACTTC
TRBJ1-2 | - | - | TRBV4-1 | CASSQDHGAPYGYTF | TGCGCCAGCAGCCAAGATCACGGGGCGCCCTATGGCTACACCTTC
TRBJ2-5 | - | - | TRBV5-1 | CASSPTSIQETQYF | TGCGCCAGCAGCCCGACTAGTATCCAAGAGACCCAGTACTTC
TRBJ1-2 | - | - | TRBV6-1 | CASSGDHKSYGYTF | TGTGCCAGCAGTGGGGACCATAAATCCTATGGCTACACCTTC
TRBJ2-3 | - | - | TRBV7-9 | CASTPDADTQYF | TGTGCCAGCACCCCCGATGCAGATACGCAGTATTTT
TRBJ2-7 | - | - | TRBV5-1 | CASSSSGDPLSYEQYF | TGCGCCAGCAGCTCCTCGGGGGACCCACTATCCTACGAGCAGTACTTC
TRBJ1-2 | - | once | TRBV7-2 | CASSPTRQIGYGYTF | TGTGCCAGCAGCCCGACCCGACAAATTGGCTATGGCTACACCTTC
TRBJ2-2 | - | - | TRBV7-9 | CASSAQRVGVAGELFF | TGTGCCAGCAGCGCCCAAAGGGTTGGGGTGGCCGGGGAGCTGTTTTTT
TRBJ2-7 | - | once | TRBV2 | CASSEEGGHSYEQYF | TGTGCCAGCAGTGAAGAGGGGGGACACTCCTACGAGCAGTACTTC
TRBJ1-1 | - | - | TRBV28 | CASSFWYGQTEAFF | TGTGCCAGCAGTTTTTGGTACGGGCAGACTGAAGCTTTCTTT
TRBJ1-2 | - | - | TRBV5-1 | CASSLGVAPYGYTF | TGCGCCAGCAGCTTGGGGGTGGCACCCTATGGCTACACCTTC
TRBJ2-1 | TRBD1 | - | TRBV11-3 | CASSEGSGTGINEQFF | TGTGCCAGCAGCGAGGGATCCGGGACAGGGATAAATGAGCAGTTCTTC
TRBJ1-5 | TRBD1 | few | TRBV5-8 | CATGTGRNQPQHF | TGTGCCACTGGGACAGGGCGCAATCAGCCCCAGCATTTT
TRBJ2-5 | - | - | TRBV11-2 | CASSFLLQETQYF | TGTGCCAGCAGCTTCCTACTCCAAGAGACCCAGTACTTC
TRBJ2-2 | - | - | TRBV27 | CASRRTGLSGELFF | TGTGCCAGCAGACGAACAGGGTTGAGCGGGGAGCTGTTTTTT
TRBJ2-1 | - | once | TRBV6-6 | CASTPGGAGADEQFF | TGTGCCAGCACCCCAGGGGGGGCAGGGGCGGATGAGCAGTTCTTC
TRBJ2-2 | - | - | TRBV6-4 | CASREDAPNTGELFF | TGTGCCAGCAGGGAGGACGCCCCGAACACCGGGGAGCTGTTTTTT
TRBJ1-1 | - | - | TRBV5-1 | CASSLTTGKVGEAFF | TGCGCCAGCAGCTTGACCACAGGGAAGGTCGGTGAAGCTTTCTTT
TRBJ2-7 | TRBD2 | once | TRBV7-9 | CASSHQGTSGTSEEQYF | TGTGCCAGCAGCCACCAAGGGACTAGCGGGACCTCCGAGGAGCAGTACTTC
TRBJ2-5 | TRBD2 | - | TRBV5-1 | CASSTGLAGEETQYF | TGCGCCAGCAGCACGGGACTAGCGGGCGAAGAGACCCAGTACTTC
TRBJ2-2 | - | - | TRBV7-3 | CASSLTRGTGELFF | TGTGCCAGCAGCTTAACACGAGGCACCGGGGAGCTGTTTTTT
TRBJ2-1 | - | - | TRBV6-6 | CASSPDSRPQFF | TGTGCCAGCAGTCCCGACAGCCGCCCTCAATTCTTC
TRBJ1-1 | - | - | TRBV5-1 | CASSTLPGAAGTEAFF | TGCGCCAGCAGCACTCTCCCTGGGGCAGCGGGGACTGAAGCTTTCTTT
TRBJ2-7 | - | - | TRBV28 | CASSPGQLPYEQYF | TGTGCCAGCAGCCCCGGACAGTTACCGTACGAGCAGTACTTC
TRBJ2-4 | - | - | TRBV28 | CASKSPYGGAKNIQYF | TGTGCCAGCAAGTCCCCTTATGGGGGCGCCAAAAACATTCAGTACTTC
TRBJ1-1 | - | - | TRBV5-1 | CASSLATPGTEAFF | TGCGCCAGCAGCTTGGCGACCCCGGGCACTGAAGCTTTCTTT
TRBJ2-7 | TRBD2 | - | TRBV27 | CASSLSRIAGEQYF | TGTGCCAGCAGTTTATCGAGGATAGCGGGAGAGCAGTACTTC
TRBJ1-1 | - | - | TRBV18 | CASSPRSQEGTEAFF | TGTGCCAGCTCACCAAGGTCCCAGGAGGGCACTGAAGCTTTCTTT
TRBJ2-4 | - | - | TRBV19 | CASSIDTGFAKNIQYF | TGTGCCAGTAGTATAGATACGGGATTCGCCAAAAACATTCAGTACTTC
TRBJ2-5 | - | - | TRBV5-4 | CASSLTGNPKETQYF | TGTGCCAGCAGCTTGACAGGGAACCCAAAAGAGACCCAGTACTTC
TRBJ1-2 | - | - | TRBV19 | CASSGLTGLTYGYTF | TGTGCCAGTAGTGGTTTGACAGGCCTGACATATGGCTACACCTTC
TRBJ2-7 | TRBD2 | - | TRBV6-1 | CASGLAEVYEQYF | TGTGCCAGCGGACTAGCGGAAGTCTACGAGCAGTACTTC
TRBJ2-6 | TRBD2 | - | TRBV9 | CASSAQTLAGSWEAPPGANVLTF | TGTGCCAGCAGCGCCCAGACCTTAGCGGGATCGTGGGAGGCCCCCCCTGGGGCCAACGTCCTGACTTTC
TRBJ2-1 | - | - | TRBV28 | CASRPEIHEQFF | TGTGCCAGCAGGCCCGAGATCCATGAGCAGTTCTTC
TRBJ2-3 | TRBD2 | - | TRBV28 | CASSQRSGSSTDTQYF | TGTGCCAGCAGCCAACGTAGCGGGAGTTCTACAGATACGCAGTATTTT
TRBJ1-1 | TRBD1 | - | TRBV29-1 | CSVVSVDRGRNTEAFF | TGCAGCGTTGTCAGTGTTGACAGGGGTCGGAACACTGAAGCTTTCTTT
TRBJ2-5 | TRBD2 | - | TRBV28 | CASSLGGLAGFLETQYF | TGTGCCAGCAGTCTTGGCGGACTAGCGGGATTTTTGGAGACCCAGTACTTC
TRBJ2-3 | - | - | TRBV28 | CASSLGSLRTNTQYF | TGTGCCAGCAGTTTAGGCAGTTTGCGCACGAATACGCAGTATTTT
TRBJ2-7 | TRBD1 | - | TRBV28 | CASSLVDRGEQYF | TGTGCCAGCAGTTTAGTGGACAGGGGCGAGCAGTACTTC
TRBJ1-3 | - | - | TRBV7-9 | CATLSGASSGNTIYF | TGTGCCACGTTATCAGGGGCCAGCTCTGGAAACACCATATATTTT
TRBJ2-7 | - | - | TRBV6-1 | CASSDNPGTGSSYEQYF | TGTGCCAGCAGTGACAACCCCGGGACTGGCAGCTCCTACGAGCAGTACTTC